This is a list of T cell receptor beta chains from one sample in a study of cytomegalovirus exposure and HLA in healthy donors. Profiled with immunoSEQ multiplex PCR; TCRdb holds only in-frame clones, not every one. The sample lists under 250,000 clones, 80% to 85% occurring once. Sequencing was carried out using PBMCs. Receptors originate from a boy between 2 and 10 years old in good health and CMV-seronegative. Each CDR3 is given with its conserved first and last residue. D genes are given only for firm matches. Only part of the rows carry a size: once, few, many, or a class if the clone is expanded.

V gene,D gene,clone size,J gene,CDR3 protein,CDR3 DNA
TRBV30,TRBD1,NA,TRBJ1-3,CAWSAGGENTIYF,TGTGCCTGGAGTGCAGGGGGCGAAAACACCATATATTTT
TRBV2,NA,NA,TRBJ2-7,CASNPALGLFYEQYF,TGTGCCAGCAATCCGGCCCTGGGACTCTTCTACGAGCAGTACTTC
TRBV6-6,TRBD1,NA,TRBJ1-1,CASSYDREANTEAFF,TGTGCCAGCAGTTACGACAGGGAAGCCAACACTGAAGCTTTCTTT
TRBV27,NA,NA,TRBJ2-7,CASSLLGRGSEQYF,TGTGCCAGCAGTTTATTGGGACGGGGGTCCGAGCAGTACTTC
TRBV6-6,NA,once,TRBJ1-6,CASTERTAVLSSLHF,TGTGCCAGCACCGAACGCACGGCGGTTTTATCATCCCTCCACTTT
TRBV30,NA,few,TRBJ1-5,CAWSVPQGLQPQHF,TGTGCCTGGAGTGTACCCCAGGGTCTGCAGCCCCAGCATTTT
TRBV5-1,NA,NA,TRBJ2-5,CASRVEFEQETQYF,TGCGCCAGCAGAGTGGAGTTCGAGCAAGAGACCCAGTACTTC
TRBV9,TRBD2,NA,TRBJ2-3,CASSVGLAGGRADTQYF,TGTGCCAGCAGCGTAGGACTAGCGGGAGGCCGGGCAGATACGCAGTATTTT
TRBV30,NA,NA,TRBJ1-1,CAWSSGHPNTEAFF,TGTGCCTGGAGCAGTGGGCACCCCAACACTGAAGCTTTCTTT
TRBV6-6,TRBD2,few,TRBJ2-3,CASRGLAGVTDTQYF,TGTGCCAGCCGAGGACTAGCGGGAGTAACAGATACGCAGTATTTT
TRBV7-9,NA,NA,TRBJ1-1,CSSSPWGGVNTEAFF,TGTTCCAGCAGCCCCTGGGGAGGGGTGAACACTGAAGCTTTCTTT
TRBV7-9,NA,NA,TRBJ2-3,CASDRSGTDTQYF,TGTGCCAGCGACAGGTCCGGCACAGATACGCAGTATTTT
TRBV5-5,NA,few,TRBJ1-1,CASSLYGAEAFF,TGTGCCAGCAGCTTGTACGGAGCTGAAGCTTTCTTT
TRBV5-8,NA,NA,TRBJ1-4,CASSLGRGGVGEKLFF,TGTGCCAGCAGCTTGGGTCGCGGGGGCGTGGGTGAAAAACTGTTTTTT
TRBV14,TRBD1,NA,TRBJ2-1,CASSPGTGGLQFF,TGTGCCAGCAGCCCCGGGACAGGAGGTTTGCAGTTCTTC
TRBV5-1,TRBD2,NA,TRBJ2-5,CASSPGGVETQYF,TGCGCCAGCAGCCCCGGGGGGGTAGAGACCCAGTACTTC
TRBV6-1,TRBD1,NA,TRBJ1-2,CASSGDRGLYGYTF,TGTGCCAGCAGTGGGGACAGGGGGCTCTATGGCTACACCTTC
TRBV19,NA,NA,TRBJ2-4,CASIDNGAKNIQYF,TGTGCCAGTATCGATAACGGGGCCAAAAACATTCAGTACTTC
TRBV4-1,NA,few,TRBJ1-5,CASSQSQDQPQHF,TGCGCCAGCAGCCAATCCCAGGATCAGCCCCAGCATTTT
TRBV19,TRBD2,NA,TRBJ2-1,CASSIVISGSGNEQFF,TGTGCCAGTAGTATAGTTATTAGCGGGAGTGGTAATGAGCAGTTCTTC
TRBV30,TRBD2,few,TRBJ2-2,CAWREKRGAGELFF,TGTGCCTGGAGAGAAAAGCGGGGGGCCGGGGAGCTGTTTTTT
TRBV5-1,NA,few,TRBJ1-4,CASSLGGQLNEKLFF,TGCGCCAGCAGCTTGGGAGGACAGCTTAATGAAAAACTGTTTTTT
TRBV2,TRBD2,NA,TRBJ2-7,CAAGLAFSYEQYF,TGTGCCGCGGGACTAGCGTTTTCCTACGAGCAGTACTTC
TRBV10-3,NA,few,TRBJ1-1,CAISESPGGNTEAFF,TGTGCCATCAGTGAATCCCCGGGTGGCAACACTGAAGCTTTCTTT